Below, one T cell receptor (beta chain) is given with its context. The CDR3 runs 16 residues. The V gene lost 5 bases and the J gene lost 5 bases, with 17 bases spanning the gap. Germline V gene sequence: CDR1 KGHDR, CDR2 SFDVKD. This record belongs to a study of CD8 T cells in Susac syndrome. When the RNA was reverse transcribed, random hexamers were used with an input of roughly 0.45 to 1 ug. Amplification of TCR beta CDR3 across 54 Vbeta and 13 Jbeta was performed with immunoSEQ multiplex PCR. TCRdb reanalysed the immunoSEQ multiplex PCR reads using MiXCR and keeps one entry per CDR3 protein. The table lists fewer than 80,000 distinct CDR3 sequences, just under 95% of them singletons. The CD8+ and CD4+ T cells were negatively isolated, with the TEMRA cells enriched by FACS.

The clonotype comes from a human donor with multiple sclerosis. The chain links TRBV24-1 to TRBJ2-2, with D perhaps assigned TRBD1 or TRBD2 (6 bases each). Sequencing input: CD8+ T cells from PBMCs. The CDR3 DNA sequence: TGTGCCACCAGTGGTCCTCGGGGGCACGATACCGGGGAGCTGTTTTTT. Translating it yields CATSGPRGHDTGELFF.